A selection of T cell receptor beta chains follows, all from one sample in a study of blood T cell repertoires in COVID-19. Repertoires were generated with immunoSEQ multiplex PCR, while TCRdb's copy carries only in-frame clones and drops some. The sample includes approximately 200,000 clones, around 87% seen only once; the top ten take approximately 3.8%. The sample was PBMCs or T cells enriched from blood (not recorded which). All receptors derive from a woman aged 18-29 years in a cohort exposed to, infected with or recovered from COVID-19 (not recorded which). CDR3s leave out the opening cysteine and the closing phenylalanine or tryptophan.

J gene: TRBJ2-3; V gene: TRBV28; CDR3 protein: ASRLAWSDTQY
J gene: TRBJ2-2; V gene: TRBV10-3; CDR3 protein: AISEQGPKNTGELF
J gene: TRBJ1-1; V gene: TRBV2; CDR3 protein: ASRGQGYTEAF
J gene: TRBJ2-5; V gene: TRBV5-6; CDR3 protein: ASSLAGTGGETQY
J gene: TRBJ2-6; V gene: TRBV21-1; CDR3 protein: ASSLVDGANVLT
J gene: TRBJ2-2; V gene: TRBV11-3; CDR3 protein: ASSLVSGLNTGELF
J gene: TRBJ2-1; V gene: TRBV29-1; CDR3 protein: SDTTGAYNEQF
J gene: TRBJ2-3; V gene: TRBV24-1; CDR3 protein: ATSAVYTDTQY
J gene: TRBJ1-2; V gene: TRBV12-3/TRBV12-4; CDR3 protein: ASSLDRVDGYT
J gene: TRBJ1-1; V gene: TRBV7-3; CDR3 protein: ASSLAPDPRGAF
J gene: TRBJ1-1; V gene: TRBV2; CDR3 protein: ASILDRADTEAF
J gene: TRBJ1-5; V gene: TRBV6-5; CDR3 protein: ASLDRDSFNQPQH
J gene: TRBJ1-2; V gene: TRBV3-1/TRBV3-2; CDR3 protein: ASSQAQGGYT
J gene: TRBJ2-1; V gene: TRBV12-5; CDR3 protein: ASGVEGAYNEQF
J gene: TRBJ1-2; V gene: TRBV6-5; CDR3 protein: ASSYASNELNGYT
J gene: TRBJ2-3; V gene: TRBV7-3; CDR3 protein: ASSLFGRGVGDTQY
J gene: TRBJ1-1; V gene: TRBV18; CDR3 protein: ASSPPTGLATF
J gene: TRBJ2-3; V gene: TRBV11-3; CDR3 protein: ASSLPIAGSEDTQY